This TCR beta chain originates from a study of a mutant IDH1 vaccine in newly diagnosed glioma. CDR3 length: 14 residues. Germline V gives CDR1 MNHEY, CDR2 SMNVEV (reference sequence). V lost 2 bases and J lost 7, with 12 bases in between. Data came from immunoSEQ multiplex PCR; TCRdb stores just in-frame clones and leaves some out. The profile shows 77,000 or so clones, approximately 78% of them singletons. With regard to this clone: Its antigen is undetermined.

Time point noted: week 47, end of study. In every dose of vaccine, 300 ug of mutant IDH1 20-mer peptide was given alongside topical imiquimod. The clonotype was recovered from a man aged 40-55 years with glioma. This chain joins TRBV27 and TRBJ1-3, with D maybe TRBD1 (5 bases). Source: PBMCs, taken from a glioma patient whose treatment included an IDH1 peptide vaccine. CDR3 amino acids: CASSLGAGSNTIYF. The CDR3 DNA follows: TGTGCCAGCAGTTTAGGGGCAGGGAGTAACACCATATATTTT.